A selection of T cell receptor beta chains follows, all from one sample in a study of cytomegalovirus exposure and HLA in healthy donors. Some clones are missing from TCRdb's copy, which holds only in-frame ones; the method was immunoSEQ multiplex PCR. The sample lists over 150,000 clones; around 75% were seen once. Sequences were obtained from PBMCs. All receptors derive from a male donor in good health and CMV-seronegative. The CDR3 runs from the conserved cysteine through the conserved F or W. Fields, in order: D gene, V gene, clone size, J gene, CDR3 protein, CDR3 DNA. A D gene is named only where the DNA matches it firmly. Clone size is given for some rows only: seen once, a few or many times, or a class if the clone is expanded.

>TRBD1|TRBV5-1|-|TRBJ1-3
CASSGPGTGIANTIYF
TGCGCCAGCAGCGGTCCCGGGACAGGGATTGCAAACACCATATATTTT
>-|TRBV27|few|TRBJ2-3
CASSFSSTDTQYF
TGTGCCAGCAGTTTCTCTAGCACAGATACGCAGTATTTT
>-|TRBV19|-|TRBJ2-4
CASNPARRTQHVLAKNIQYF
TGTGCCAGTAATCCGGCCCGTCGGACTCAACACGTCCTAGCCAAAAACATTCAGTACTTC
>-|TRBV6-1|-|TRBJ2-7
CASSYTDEQYF
TGTGCCAGCAGTTACACCGACGAGCAGTACTTC
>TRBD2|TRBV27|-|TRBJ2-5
CASSLSSGGYETQYF
TGTGCCAGCAGTTTATCTAGCGGGGGTTACGAGACCCAGTACTTC
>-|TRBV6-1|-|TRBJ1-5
CASSGPYRVGRNQPQHF
TGTGCCAGCAGTGGGCCTTACAGGGTCGGGCGCAATCAGCCCCAGCATTTT
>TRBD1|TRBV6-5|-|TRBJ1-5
CASSINRGQPQHF
TGTGCCAGCAGTATAAACAGGGGTCAGCCCCAGCATTTT
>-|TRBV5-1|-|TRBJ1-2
CASSPRQADYGYTF
TGCGCCAGCAGCCCTCGACAGGCGGACTATGGCTACACCTTC
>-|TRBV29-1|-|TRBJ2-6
CSVVTGHPGANVLTF
TGCAGCGTAGTTACAGGGCACCCTGGGGCCAACGTCCTGACTTTC
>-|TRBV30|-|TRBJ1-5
CAWARQLAGPQHF
TGTGCCTGGGCGAGGCAGCTTGCGGGGCCCCAGCATTTT
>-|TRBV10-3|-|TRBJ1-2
CAISESIGGGYYGYTF
TGTGCCATCAGTGAGTCAATAGGAGGCGGATACTATGGCTACACCTTC
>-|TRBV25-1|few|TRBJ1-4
CASSAGGEKLFF
TGTGCCAGCAGTGCCGGAGGGGAAAAACTGTTTTTT
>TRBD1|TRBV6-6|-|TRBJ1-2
CASSYGGDRGDGYTF
TGTGCCAGCAGTTACGGTGGGGACAGGGGTGATGGCTACACCTTC
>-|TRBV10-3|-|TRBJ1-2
CAISEYTNYGYTF
TGTGCCATCAGTGAGTACACTAACTATGGCTACACCTTC
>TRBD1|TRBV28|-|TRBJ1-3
CASRDRGAGNTIYF
TGTGCCAGCAGAGACAGGGGAGCTGGAAACACCATATATTTT
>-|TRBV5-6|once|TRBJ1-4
CASSSAPSANEKLFF
TGTGCCAGCAGCTCTGCGCCAAGCGCAAATGAAAAACTGTTTTTT
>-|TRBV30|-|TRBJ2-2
CAGTKRANTGELFF
TGTGCCGGGACAAAGCGGGCGAACACCGGGGAGCTGTTTTTT
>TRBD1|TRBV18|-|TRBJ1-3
CASSPGTGGNTIYF
TGTGCCAGCTCACCAGGGACAGGAGGAAACACCATATATTTT
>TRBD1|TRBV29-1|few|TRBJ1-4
CSVAGTGVNEKLFF
TGCAGCGTTGCAGGGACAGGGGTGAATGAAAAACTGTTTTTT
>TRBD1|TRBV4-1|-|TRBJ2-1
CASSQEGTGGYNEQFF
TGCGCCAGCAGCCAAGAGGGGACAGGGGGGTACAATGAGCAGTTCTTC
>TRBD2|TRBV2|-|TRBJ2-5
CASSVLAGSPETQYF
TGTGCCAGCAGTGTGCTAGCGGGGAGCCCAGAGACCCAGTACTTC
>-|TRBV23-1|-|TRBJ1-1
CADMGRRRAEAFF
TGCGCAGATATGGGGAGGCGGAGGGCTGAAGCTTTCTTT
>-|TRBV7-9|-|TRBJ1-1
CASSVPGDTEAFF
TGTGCCAGCAGCGTGCCAGGGGACACTGAAGCTTTCTTT
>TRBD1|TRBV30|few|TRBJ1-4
CAWSVGGGEEKLFF
TGTGCCTGGAGTGTAGGAGGGGGCGAGGAAAAACTGTTTTTT
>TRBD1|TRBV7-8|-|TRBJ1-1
CASSNQGGTEAFF
TGTGCCAGCAGCAATCAGGGGGGCACTGAAGCTTTCTTT
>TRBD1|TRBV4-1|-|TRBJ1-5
CASSQENTGAIQPQHF
TGCGCCAGCAGCCAAGAGAACACAGGGGCTATTCAGCCCCAGCATTTT
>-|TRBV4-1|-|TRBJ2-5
CASSSLPAETQYF
TGCGCCAGCAGCAGCCTCCCCGCAGAGACCCAGTACTTC
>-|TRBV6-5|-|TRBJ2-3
CASSRTSWGTDTQYF
TGTGCCAGCAGCCGTACTAGCTGGGGCACAGATACGCAGTATTTT
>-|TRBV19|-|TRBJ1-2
CASTPRGVFEHGYTF
TGTGCCAGTACCCCCCGAGGCGTTTTTGAGCATGGCTACACCTTC
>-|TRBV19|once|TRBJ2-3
CASSPRSGDTQYF
TGTGCCAGTAGTCCGCGGAGTGGAGATACGCAGTATTTT